A single sample gave rise to the 23 T cell receptor beta chains below, sequenced in a study of CD8 T cells in ankylosing spondylitis. TCRdb recomputed calls from the 5' RACE reads with MiXCR, one row per CDR3 protein. The sample consists of 200,000 or so distinct CDR3 sequences, about 20% of them appearing once. The material sequenced was blood, either unsorted or a sorted T cell fraction (not recorded which). The receptors stem from a male donor aged 10 to 35 with ankylosing spondylitis or in good health (not recorded which).

There are many counts of this clonotype. This sequence joins TRBV7-8 and TRBJ2-1; D is ambiguous. The CDR3 runs to 15 residues. Per the germline V gene, CDR1 is SGHVS and CDR2 is FQNEAQ. Trimming took 5 bases from V and 3 from J, leaving 14 bases between them. CDR3 sequence: CASSLDSTLYNEQFF. The CDR3 DNA reads as TGTGCCAGCAGCCTAGACTCAACCCTCTACAATGAGCAGTTCTTC.

This clonotype was detected many times. The V gene is TRBV7-2, the J gene TRBJ1-2; the D is unclear. The V end lost 1 base, the J end lost 2 bases, and 8 bases lay between the germline ends. The CDR3 extends over 14 amino acids. Per germline, CDR1 SGHTA and CDR2 FQGNSA. CDR3 residues: CASSLETHNYGYTF. The CDR3 DNA sequence: TGTGCCAGCAGCTTAGAGACTCACAACTATGGCTACACCTTC.

This clonotype has at least ten counts. The rearrangement links TRBV7-6 to TRBJ2-7; tentatively, D is TRBD1 (7 bases). The CDR3 has 15 amino acids. Germline V gene lookup returns CDR1 SGHVS and CDR2 FNYEAQ. The ends were cut back, 0 bases at V and 5 bases at J, with 14 bases in the middle. CDR3 in DNA: TGTGCCAGCAGCTTAGCCGCAGGGGGGTTAGACGAGCAGTACGTC. It codes for CASSLAAGGLDEQYV.

This clonotype was seen many times. J is TRBJ2-7 and V is TRBV10-3; D is uncertain. Trimming cost V 3 bases and J 2 bases, with 5 bases left between them. The CDR3 covers 12 residues. Germline V gene data show CDR1 as ENHRY and CDR2 as SYGVKD. The CDR3 reads CAISDGPYEQYV. The CDR3 DNA reads as TGTGCCATCAGTGACGGCCCCTACGAGCAGTACGTC.

Ten or more counts support this clonotype. This rearrangement joins TRBV10-3 to TRBJ2-1; TRBD2 might be the D (5 bases). The CDR3 sequence is 11 residues long. Trimming took off 9 bases at V and 9 bases at J, with 12 bases between the two ends. Germline lookup yields CDR1 ENHRY and CDR2 SYGVKD. The DNA for the CDR3 is TGTGCCATTCAAACTAGTAGTGAGCAGTTCTTC. Its translation is CAIQTSSEQFF.

The chain combines TRBV6-5 with TRBJ1-1; tentative D call: TRBD1 (5 bases). Germline V gene data show CDR1 as MNHEY and CDR2 as SVGAGI. This CDR3 is 12 amino acids long. The germline V and J ends were trimmed by 0 bases and 9 bases, with 8 bases remaining between them. CDR3 loop: CASSYSAGQAFF. The DNA for the CDR3 is TGTGCCAGCAGTTACTCGGCGGGACAAGCTTTCTTT.

This clonotype was recorded many times. The chain uses TRBV12-3 or TRBV12-4 and TRBJ2-7; 8 nucleotides align to TRBD2. Losses at the gene ends were 10 bases for V and 0 bases for J; bases not matched to a gene: 11. The CDR3 is 15 amino acids. CDR3 bases: TGTGCCATCAAACGGGGGGGCTCCGGCTCCTACGAGCAGTACTTC. Its translation: CAIKRGGSGSYEQYF.

This clonotype showed up many times. The chain joins TRBV10-3 to TRBJ2-6; D unclear. Looked up from germline, CDR1 is ENHRY and CDR2 is SYGVKD. Deletions cut 0 bases from V and 0 bases from J, with 6 bases between. The CDR3 runs 16 residues. The CDR3 protein is CAISESSGSGANVLTF. The CDR3 region has the DNA TGTGCCATCAGTGAGTCTTCTGGCTCTGGGGCCAACGTCCTGACTTTC.

This clonotype appeared many times. The CDR3 loop is CASSWGGTRATYEQYF. The CDR3 bases are TGTGCCAGCAGTTGGGGTGGGACTAGAGCCACCTACGAGCAGTACTTC. The gene calls are TRBV12-3 or TRBV12-4 and TRBJ2-7, with 8 bases matching TRBD2. V was pared by 4 bases and J by 2 bases, with 10 bases of the junction left unmatched. This CDR3 is built from 16 residues.

This clonotype occurred a few times. This sequence joins TRBV11-3 and TRBJ2-5; possibly TRBD1 for D (5 bases). V dropped 2 bases and J dropped 1 base, with 8 bases sitting between them. CDR1 SGHNT and CDR2 YENEEA come from the germline V gene. This CDR3 is 14 amino acids long. The chain's CDR3 is CASSLSTGQETQYF. Written as DNA, the CDR3 is TGTGCCAGCAGCTTAAGCACAGGCCAAGAGACCCAGTACTTC.

This clonotype has more than one count but fewer than ten. The chain couples TRBV25-1 to TRBJ1-1, with D unresolved. This CDR3 region has 12 residues. Germline CDR1 reads MGHDK; CDR2 reads SYGVNS. V lost 3 bases, J lost 11 bases, and 13 bases lay in between. CDR3 bases: TGTGCCAGCAGTGACGTGACTGGTCGGGCTTTCTTT. Residues: CASSDVTGRAFF.

V usage is TRBV11-2 and J usage is TRBJ1-4; D is perhaps TRBD1 (5 bases). The CDR3 has 14 residues. V was clipped by 4 bases and J by 4 bases, with 10 bases between them. CDR1 and CDR2 from the germline V gene are SGHAT and FQNNGV. CDR3 nucleotide sequence: TGTGCCAGCAGCTCAACGGGGGGTAATGAAAAACTGTTTTTT. Translating it yields CASSSTGGNEKLFF.

There are a few counts of this clonotype. The chain has TRBV7-2 and TRBJ2-1, with 9 nucleotides matching TRBD2. Germline-derived CDR1 and CDR2 are SGHTA and FQGNSA. The CDR3 is 15 residues long. V trimming: 5 bases; J trimming: 5 bases; junction bases outside the gene matches: 7. The CDR3 DNA sequence: TGTGCCAGCAGCACGCGACTAGCGGAACACAATGAGCAGTTCTTC. It is translated as CASSTRLAEHNEQFF.

This clonotype was recorded many times. V is TRBV5-1 and J is TRBJ2-5; 8 bases match TRBD1. CDR3 length: 17 amino acids. J gave up 5 bases and V 1 base, and 13 bases lay outside the gene matches. CDR1 is SGHRS, CDR2 YFSETQ, per germline. The CDR3 is CASSLSGTGPTTETQYF. CDR3 bases: TGCGCCAGCAGCTTGTCCGGGACAGGTCCTACGACGGAGACCCAGTACTTC.

The V call is TRBV9, the J call TRBJ2-3, with D unresolved. CDR3 size: 15 residues. V lost 2 bases and J lost 2, with 12 bases in between. Germline values: CDR1 SGDLS, CDR2 YYNGEE. CDR3 coding DNA: TGTGCCAGCAGCGTCCAGTCCCTCCCCACAGATACGCAGTATTTT. Encoded protein: CASSVQSLPTDTQYF.

This clonotype was found many times. This chain links TRBV29-1 with TRBJ2-4; no firm D call. Trimming cost V 4 bases and J 0 bases, with 4 bases left between them. The CDR3 has 12 residues. Germline lookup yields CDR1 SQVTM and CDR2 ANQGSEA. CDR3 sequence (DNA): TGCAGCGTTGGGCTAGCCAAAAACATTCAGTACTTC. Amino acids: CSVGLAKNIQYF.

This clonotype has a handful of counts. The V call is TRBV6-5, the J call TRBJ1-1; a possible D gene is TRBD1 (5 bases). Trimming removed 7 bases from V and 5 bases from J, with 14 bases in between. This CDR3 comprises 13 residues. Germline values: CDR1 MNHEY, CDR2 SVGAGI. The CDR3 region is CASTPRGGTEAFF. In DNA, the CDR3 is TGTGCCAGCACCCCCCGGGGCGGGACTGAAGCTTTCTTT.

This clonotype was detected many times. The rearrangement links TRBV5-6 to TRBJ2-5, with 12 positions matching TRBD2. The CDR3 is 17 residues long. The junction had 5 bases not matched to a gene; V was cut back by 2 bases and J by 0 bases. Germline CDR1 SGHDT, CDR2 YYEEEE. CDR3 bases: TGTGCCAGCAGCTTTTGGACTAGCGGGAAGTACCAAGAGACCCAGTACTTC. It codes for CASSFWTSGKYQETQYF.

The chain has TRBV7-2 and TRBJ2-7; 10 positions agree with TRBD2. The V gene end was trimmed by 2 bases and the J gene end by 4 bases; junction bases not matched to a gene: 8. The germline CDR1 and CDR2 sequences are SGHTA and FQGNSA. This CDR3 is built from 16 residues. The CDR3 region has the DNA TGTGCCAGCAGCTTAACTACCGGGACTAGCGTTTACGAGCAGTACTTC. Amino acid sequence: CASSLTTGTSVYEQYF.

This clonotype was observed at least ten times. The gene calls are TRBV7-6 and TRBJ2-3; D remains unclear. The CDR3 spans 15 residues. Germline CDR1 is SGHVS and CDR2 is FNYEAQ. Trimming removed 0 bases at V and 4 bases at J, with 11 bases between. CDR3 in DNA: TGTGCCAGCAGCTTAGCGACCTCCCCCGCAGATACGCAGTATTTT. It codes for CASSLATSPADTQYF.

This clonotype showed up just a few times. This chain joins TRBV20-1 and TRBJ1-3; no clear D gene. The CDR3 sequence is 13 residues long. Trimming removed 6 bases from V and 2 bases from J, with 11 bases in between. The germline gives CDR1 DFQATT, CDR2 SNEGSKA (reference sequence). The CDR3 sequence: CSAYSDTGNTIYF. The CDR3 coding sequence is TGCAGTGCATATTCCGACACTGGAAACACCATATATTTT.

The chain uses TRBV20-1 and TRBJ2-3; 15 bases agree with TRBD2. V shed 3 bases and J 6 bases; nucleotides not matched to a gene: 1. The CDR3 loop spans 14 amino acids. Germline V gene lookup returns CDR1 DFQATT and CDR2 SNEGSKA (reference sequence). The CDR3 protein is CSASGTSGGDTQYF. As DNA, the CDR3 is TGCAGTGCTAGCGGGACTAGCGGGGGGGATACGCAGTATTTT.

V gene TRBV29-1 combines with J gene TRBJ2-6, with unresolved D. Trimming cost V 6 bases and J 0 bases, with 3 bases left between them. The CDR3 has 12 residues. Germline V gene sequence: CDR1 SQVTM, CDR2 ANQGSEA. The DNA for the CDR3 is TGCAGCGTCAACTCTGGGGCCAACGTCCTGACTTTC. It yields the protein CSVNSGANVLTF.